This TCR beta chain was recovered during a study of shared clonotypes between healthy human individuals. In the authors' workflow: ImmunoSEQ output lacked quality scores and full-length reads, limiting matched filtering. The method was immunoSEQ multiplex PCR; TCRdb's version includes in-frame clones alone and lacks a portion of them. V and J calls and clone size are copied from that table; D and trimming were computed from the DNA. The table records around 1,000,000 clones, roughly 80% of them present only once. As to this clone: The same CDR3 arises from other DNA sequences in this sample as well.

There are 11 residues in the CDR3. Trimming cost V 0 bases and J 6 bases, with 4 bases left between them. CDR1 SGHNT and CDR2 YYREEE come from the germline V gene (reference sequence). The chain joins TRBV5-4 to TRBJ2-7; D remains unclear. The source of this sequence is a man between 18 and 35 years old in good health. Some clones in this sample may be carry-over from other donors' samples. The sample was memory CD4+ T cells from PBMCs. Described subset: CD45RA-negative fraction. The CDR3 loop reads CASSLGGEQYF. The CDR3 region has the DNA TGTGCCAGCAGCTTGGGTGGCGAGCAGTACTTC.